Each of the 8 T cell receptor beta chains below was sequenced from the same sample in a study of shared clonotypes between healthy human individuals. Here immunoSEQ multiplex PCR was the method, and the copy in TCRdb shows in-frame clones only, minus some. Among some 1 million clones listed, under 80% were seen once. Sequences were obtained from memory CD4+ T cells sorted from blood. The sample's subset: CD45RA-negative fraction. The receptors were gathered from a young man in good health.

The V call is TRBV5-4, the J call TRBJ2-3; TRBD2 agrees at 10 bases. The V segment lost 4 bases and the J segment 1 base; nucleotides outside the gene matches: 6. The CDR3 is made up of 16 amino acids. Germline CDR1 reads SGHNT; CDR2 reads YYREEE (reference sequence). CDR3 loop: CASSTIAGGRTDTQYF. The DNA for the CDR3 is TGTGCCAGCAGCACAATAGCGGGGGGACGCACAGATACGCAGTATTTT. The full variable domain, its missing parts supplied by reference TRBV5-4 and TRBJ2-3, is ETGVTQSPTHLIKTRGQQVTLRCSSQSGHNTVSWYQQALGQGPQFIFQYYREEENGRGNFPPRFSGLQFPNYSSELNVNALELDDSALYLCASSTIAGGRTDTQYFGPGTRLTVL.

As regards this clone: This CDR3 is also generated by other DNA sequences in the sample. The CDR3 spells CASSPGATNEKLFF. The CDR3 coding sequence is TGTGCCAGCTCACCAGGGGCGACTAATGAAAAACTGTTTTTT. This chain joins TRBV18 and TRBJ1-4; D might be TRBD1 (5 bases). Germline V gene lookup returns CDR1 KGHSH and CDR2 LQKENI. Trimming removed 2 bases at V and 2 bases at J, with 6 bases between. The CDR3 runs to 14 residues.

The chain has TRBV7-2 and TRBJ2-7, with D unclear. The V end was cut by 5 bases, the J end by 7 bases, with 21 bases between. Germline CDR1 SGHTA, CDR2 FQGNSA. CDR3 length: 15 residues. The CDR3 DNA reads as TGTGCCAGCAGCCCTGTACAGTTGGATGGTATGGAGCAGTACTTC. Protein sequence: CASSPVQLDGMEQYF.

This clone came up many times. The genes are TRBV5-6 and TRBJ1-4, with D hard to call. Trimming removed 3 bases at V and 7 bases at J, with 13 bases between. In germline, CDR1 is SGHDT, CDR2 YYEEEE. The CDR3 extends over 14 amino acids. CDR3 sequence: CASSSGSYLEKLFF. The CDR3 bases are TGTGCCAGCAGCTCCGGCAGCTACCTTGAAAAACTGTTTTTT. Full variable domain (remainder filled in from reference TRBV5-6 and TRBJ1-4): DAGVTQSPTHLIKTRGQQVTLRCSPKSGHDTVSWYQQALGQGPQFIFQYYEEEERQRGNFPDRFSGHQFPNYSSELNVNALLLGDSALYLCASSSGSYLEKLFFGSGTQLSVL.

This rearrangement joins TRBV23-1 to TRBJ1-4; D is uncertain. TRBV23-1 belongs to the ORF category, with a function that is uncertain. The CDR3 covers 10 residues. Trimming shortened V by 10 bases and J by 8 bases, and 8 bases separated the two germline ends. In DNA form, the CDR3 reads TGCGCCACCAAGAGGGAAAAACTGTTTTTT. It specifies CATKREKLFF.

This clone was seen more than once but under ten times. The chain couples TRBV5-1 to TRBJ1-1; D is ambiguous. The CDR3 consists of 12 residues. Looked up from germline, CDR1 is SGHRS and CDR2 is YFSETQ. DNA of the CDR3: TGCGACTCCGACGATGGAAACACTGAAGCTTTCTTT. Its protein is CDSDDGNTEAFF.

The rearrangement links TRBV5-1 to TRBJ2-5; D gene ambiguous. The CDR3 is 13 residues long. Germline V gives CDR1 SGHRS, CDR2 YFSETQ. V lost 4 bases to trimming and J lost 5 bases, with 12 bases between them. As DNA, the CDR3 is TGCGCCAGCAGCAATCGGAAGATGGAGACCCAGTACTTC. As protein: CASSNRKMETQYF.

The chain is built from TRBV5-1 and TRBJ2-7, with 7 bases identical to TRBD1. The ends lost 4 bases at V and 3 bases at J; junction bases unmatched: 4. CDR1 is SGHRS, CDR2 YFSETQ, per germline. This CDR3 has 13 amino acids. DNA of the CDR3: TGCGCCAGCAGCCTTGGACAGGTCTACGAGCAGTACTTC. Translated: CASSLGQVYEQYF. Full variable domain (remainder filled in from reference TRBV5-1 and TRBJ2-7): KAGVTQTPRYLIKTRGQQVTLSCSPISGHRSVSWYQQTPGQGLQFLFEYFSETQRNKGNFPGRFSGRQFSNSRSEMNVSTLELGDSALYLCASSLGQVYEQYFGPGTRLTVT.